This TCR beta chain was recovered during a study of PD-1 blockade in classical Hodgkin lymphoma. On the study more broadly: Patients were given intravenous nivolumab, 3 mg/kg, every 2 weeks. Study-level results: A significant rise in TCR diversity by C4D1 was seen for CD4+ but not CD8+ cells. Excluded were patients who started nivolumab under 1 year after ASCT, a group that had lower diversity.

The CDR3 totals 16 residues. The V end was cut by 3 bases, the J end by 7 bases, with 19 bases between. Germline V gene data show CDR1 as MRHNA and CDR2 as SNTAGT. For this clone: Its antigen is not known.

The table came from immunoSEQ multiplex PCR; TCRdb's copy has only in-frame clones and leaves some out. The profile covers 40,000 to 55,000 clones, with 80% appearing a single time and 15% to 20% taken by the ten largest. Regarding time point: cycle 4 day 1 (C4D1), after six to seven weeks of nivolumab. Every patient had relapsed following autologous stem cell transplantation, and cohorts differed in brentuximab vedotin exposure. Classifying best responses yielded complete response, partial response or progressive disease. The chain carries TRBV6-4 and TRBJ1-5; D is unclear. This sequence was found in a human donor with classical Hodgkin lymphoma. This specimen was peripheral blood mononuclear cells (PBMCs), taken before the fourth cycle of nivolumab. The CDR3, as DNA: TGTGCCAGCAGTGAACCTGACGAGGGATCTTCCCAGCCCCAGCATTTT. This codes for CASSEPDEGSSQPQHF.